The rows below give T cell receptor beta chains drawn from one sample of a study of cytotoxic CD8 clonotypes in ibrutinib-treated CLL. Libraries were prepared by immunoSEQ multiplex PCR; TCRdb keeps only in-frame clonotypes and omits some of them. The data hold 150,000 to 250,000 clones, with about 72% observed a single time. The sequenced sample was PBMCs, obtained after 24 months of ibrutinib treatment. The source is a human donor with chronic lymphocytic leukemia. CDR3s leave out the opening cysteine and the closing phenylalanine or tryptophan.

ASSGQDTGELF | TRBJ2-2 | TRBV9 | 11
ASSSRLAVGPDTQY | TRBJ2-3 | TRBV27 | 14
ASSAGNEWRETQY | TRBJ2-5 | TRBV6-1 | 13
ASSRPDHYNEQF | TRBJ2-1 | TRBV4-2 | 12
ASSLQGGSTEAF | TRBJ1-1 | TRBV6-5 | 12
ASSRGQGPYEQY | TRBJ2-7 | TRBV7-6 | 12
ASSPPTGYNEQF | TRBJ2-1 | TRBV18 | 12
ASRQKGAVEQY | TRBJ2-7 | TRBV6-5 | 11
ASSQVGVTSGSYEQY | TRBJ2-7 | TRBV4-3 | 15
ASSVGVGLAPQAQY | TRBJ2-3 | TRBV9 | 14
ASSPGLHYEQY | TRBJ2-7 | TRBV27 | 11
ASSQLPGQDYGYT | TRBJ1-2 | TRBV4-1 | 13
ASSYSQGAKEQY | TRBJ2-7 | TRBV7-2 | 12
ASSLSSDRGTEAF | TRBJ1-1 | TRBV27 | 13
ASSLGQGGTEAF | TRBJ1-1 | TRBV27 | 12
ASGGGTNQETQY | TRBJ2-5 | TRBV25-1 | 12
ASSNGTAPRYEQY | TRBJ2-7 | TRBV9 | 13
ASSPGGEAF | TRBJ1-1 | TRBV7-8 | 9
ASSTSGYTEAF | TRBJ1-1 | TRBV28 | 11
ASRPTGGAGQPQH | TRBJ1-5 | TRBV6-5 | 13
ASRYNYGYT | TRBJ1-2 | TRBV19 | 9
ASSLRGQGLQPQH | TRBJ1-5 | TRBV27 | 13
ASSTRDQSYEQY | TRBJ2-7 | TRBV27 | 12
AWSVFGGQPQH | TRBJ1-5 | TRBV30 | 11
ASSLGQGALYEQY | TRBJ2-7 | TRBV7-9 | 13
ASSLGGDETQY | TRBJ2-5 | TRBV7-2 | 11
VRSYDRMNTEAF | TRBJ1-1 | TRBV7-5 | 12